A selection of T cell receptor beta chains follows, all from one sample in a study of shared T cell receptors in the human thymus. Libraries were prepared by immunoSEQ multiplex PCR; TCRdb keeps only in-frame clonotypes and omits some of them. The sample includes about 730,000 clones, over 75% seen only once; the top ten take over 0.008%. This sample also appeared in a second study, on human thymus T cells.

The sequencing input was thymocytes. These receptors all stem from a girl in the first two years of life with a congenital heart defect. Both conserved end residues are part of each CDR3. The order of the fields is CDR3 length, D gene, clone size, J gene, V gene, CDR3 DNA, CDR3 protein. The D gene is left open where the match is weak. Expanded clones are given a class, and other clones once, few, many or no size at all.

>15|-|once|TRBJ1-2|TRBV2
TGTGCCAGCAGATTAGACGCAGGGATCGAGTATGGCTACACCTTC
CASRLDAGIEYGYTF
>16|TRBD1|-|TRBJ2-5|TRBV10-3
TGTGCCATCAGTGAGACCCGGGACAGGGGCCAAGAGACCCAGTACTTC
CAISETRDRGQETQYF
>20|TRBD2|-|TRBJ2-1|TRBV5-1
TGCGCCAGCAGCTTGGGGGCTAGCGGGGGAATACATACCAGAAACAATGAGCAGTTCTTC
CASSLGASGGIHTRNNEQFF
>19|TRBD1|-|TRBJ2-3|TRBV5-1
TGCGCCAGCAGCCCCATCCCCAGGGGGCCACCGTTGATTGCAGATACGCAGTATTTT
CASSPIPRGPPLIADTQYF
>17|-|-|TRBJ2-7|TRBV6-1
TGTGCCAGCAGTGAATCAGGAGGAGCCCGCAGCTCCTACGAGCAGTACTTC
CASSESGGARSSYEQYF
>19|-|-|TRBJ1-1|TRBV5-6
TGTGCCAGCAGCTTGACGAGGCCCAGACAGTTCGGAGTAGCTGGGGAAGCTTTCTTT
CASSLTRPRQFGVAGEAFF
>15|-|-|TRBJ2-7|TRBV1
TGCACCAGCAGCCAAGAGACTAGCGGGGCCTACGAGCAGTACTTC
CTSSQETSGAYEQYF
>17|-|-|TRBJ1-2|TRBV2
TGTGCCAGCAGTGAAGCCGCAGGTCAGGCCCCTAACTATGGCTACACCTTC
CASSEAAGQAPNYGYTF
>14|TRBD1|few|TRBJ1-2|TRBV27
TGTGCCACCTCCCGGGCAGGGGGATTCTATGGCTACACCTTC
CATSRAGGFYGYTF
>13|-|-|TRBJ1-1|TRBV6-6
TGTGCCAGCATTCGGGGAGCGAACACTGAAGCTTTCTTT
CASIRGANTEAFF
>15|-|-|TRBJ1-1|TRBV14
TGTGCCAGCAGCCGACGAGGAGTGGGAGACACTGAAGCTTTCTTT
CASSRRGVGDTEAFF
>15|-|-|TRBJ2-3|TRBV6-5
TGTGCCAGCAGTTACTCGAATGGCCCGTCGGATACGCAGTATTTT
CASSYSNGPSDTQYF
>13|-|-|TRBJ1-2|TRBV7-9
TGTGCCAGCAGCCACGACAGGAACGATGGCTACACCTTC
CASSHDRNDGYTF
>11|-|-|TRBJ1-1|TRBV20-1
TGCAGTGCTAGGGGAGCAGAAGAAGCTTTCTTT
CSARGAEEAFF
>14|-|-|TRBJ2-5|TRBV7-9
TGTGCCAGCAGCCCTGGACTTCTCCAAGAGACCCAGTACTTC
CASSPGLLQETQYF
>14|-|-|TRBJ2-3|TRBV5-1
TGCGCCAGCAGCCGAGAGAGTAACACAGATACGCAGTATTTT
CASSRESNTDTQYF
>17|TRBD1|-|TRBJ1-5|TRBV27
TGTGCCAGCAGTTTATCGACAGGGTGGGGTGACAATCAGCCCCAGCATTTT
CASSLSTGWGDNQPQHF
>14|-|once|TRBJ2-1|TRBV28
TGTGCCAGCAGTCCCCTAAACGCCGACAATGAGCAGTTCTTC
CASSPLNADNEQFF
>13|-|-|TRBJ2-7|TRBV18
TGTGCCAGCTCACCGGGCACCGAGTACGAGCAGTACTTC
CASSPGTEYEQYF
>16|-|few|TRBJ1-6|TRBV10-3
TGTGCCATCAGTGAGATCGATAGACGGGGAAATTCACCCCTCCACTTT
CAISEIDRRGNSPLHF
>15|TRBD2|-|TRBJ2-7|TRBV7-9
TGTGCCAGCAGGGGTCGAAAAGCGGGGGAGTACGAGCAGTACTTC
CASRGRKAGEYEQYF
>18|-|-|TRBJ1-2|TRBV27
TGTGCCAGCAGTTTAAAGGGAGGGCCGACCTCATCTAACTATGGCTACACCTTC
CASSLKGGPTSSNYGYTF
>15|-|-|TRBJ2-3|TRBV19
TGTGCCAGTAGTACCCCGGGACATAGCACAGATACGCAGTATTTT
CASSTPGHSTDTQYF
>20|TRBD1|few|TRBJ1-4|TRBV4-1
TGCGCCAGCAGCCAAGATTGGGCGGGACAGGTCCTAGTAGATAATGAAAAACTGTTTTTT
CASSQDWAGQVLVDNEKLFF
>14|TRBD1|few|TRBJ1-1|TRBV4-3
TGCGCCAGCAGCCAAGGGACAGGGGCGACTGAAGCTTTCTTT
CASSQGTGATEAFF
>12|-|-|TRBJ1-3|TRBV11-2
TGTGCCAGCAGCTTAGTAGCAAACACCATATATTTT
CASSLVANTIYF
>14|TRBD1|-|TRBJ1-2|TRBV5-1
TGCGCCAGCAGCCGCGGACAGGTCTACTATGGCTACACCTTC
CASSRGQVYYGYTF
>17|-|-|TRBJ2-7|TRBV5-4
TGTGCCAGCACCCAAACTCGAGGGGGGGGGCTACCCTACGAGCAGTACTTC
CASTQTRGGGLPYEQYF
>14|-|-|TRBJ1-4|TRBV2
TGTGCCAGCAGTTCAGTCCCGGGTAATGAAAAACTGTTTTTT
CASSSVPGNEKLFF